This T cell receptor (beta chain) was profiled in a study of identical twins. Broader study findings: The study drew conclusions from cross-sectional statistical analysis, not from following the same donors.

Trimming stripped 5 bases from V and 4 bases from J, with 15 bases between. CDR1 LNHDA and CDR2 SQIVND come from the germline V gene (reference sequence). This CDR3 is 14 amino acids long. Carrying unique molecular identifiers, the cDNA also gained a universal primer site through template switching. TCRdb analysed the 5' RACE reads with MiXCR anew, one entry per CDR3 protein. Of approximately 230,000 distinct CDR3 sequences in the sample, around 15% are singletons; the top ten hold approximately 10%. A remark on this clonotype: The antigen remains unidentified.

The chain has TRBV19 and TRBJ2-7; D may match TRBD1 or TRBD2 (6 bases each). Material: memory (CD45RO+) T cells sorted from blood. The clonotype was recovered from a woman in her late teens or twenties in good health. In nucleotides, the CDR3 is TGTGCCAGTAGTGGGAGGACAGCCGAATACGAGCAGTACTTC. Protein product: CASSGRTAEYEQYF.